The rows below give T cell receptor beta chains drawn from one sample of a study of blood T cell repertoires in COVID-19. Generated by immunoSEQ multiplex PCR, the TCRdb table keeps only in-frame clones and is missing some. The data show approximately 120,000 clones, about 80% seen once. The sequenced sample consisted of peripheral blood. All receptors come from a woman aged 45-60 years with acute or convalescent COVID-19. The CDR3 runs from the conserved cysteine through the conserved F or W. The D gene is left open where the match is weak. Size values are once, few and many counts, or a class for expanded clones, and some rows have none.

CDR3 protein	CDR3 DNA	V gene	D gene	J gene	clone size
CASSLTGTANTEAFF	TGTGCCAGCAGCCTAACCGGGACAGCGAACACTGAAGCTTTCTTT	TRBV7-2	TRBD1	TRBJ1-1	-
CASSPREYGGDEQFF	TGTGCCAGCAGCCCAAGGGAATATGGGGGGGATGAGCAGTTCTTC	TRBV4-2	TRBD2	TRBJ2-1	few
CASSLFSETQYF	TGTGCCAGCAGCTTATTTAGTGAGACCCAGTACTTC	TRBV11-2	-	TRBJ2-5	once
CASSLVQGYGYTF	TGCGCCAGCAGCTTGGTACAGGGCTATGGCTACACCTTC	TRBV5-1	-	TRBJ1-2	-
CASSVALRQGGNTEAFF	TGTGCCAGCAGCGTAGCCCTAAGGCAGGGAGGGAACACTGAAGCTTTCTTT	TRBV9	-	TRBJ1-1	-
CASSYSRGRPLYGYTF	TGTGCCAGCAGTTACTCAAGGGGGCGTCCTCTTTATGGCTACACCTTC	TRBV6-5	TRBD1	TRBJ1-2	-
CAGSGTSENIQYF	TGTGCCGGCTCCGGGACTAGCGAAAACATTCAGTACTTC	TRBV6-6	TRBD2	TRBJ2-4	few
CASSQDRQIGDTQYF	TGTGCCAGCAGCCAAGACAGGCAAATAGGAGATACGCAGTATTTT	TRBV4-2	-	TRBJ2-3	-
CARDPGTSGRNEQFF	TGTGCCAGAGACCCCGGGACTAGCGGGAGGAATGAGCAGTTCTTC	TRBV27	TRBD2	TRBJ2-1	-
CASTEYRGGNQPQHF	TGTGCCAGTACCGAATATAGGGGTGGCAATCAGCCCCAGCATTTT	TRBV19	-	TRBJ1-5	-
CASIRPGTSANNEQFF	TGTGCCAGCATTCGCCCGGGGACTAGCGCGAACAATGAGCAGTTCTTC	TRBV6-6	TRBD2	TRBJ2-1	-
CASSSRTVQETQYF	TGTGCCAGCAGCTCCAGGACAGTCCAAGAGACCCAGTACTTC	TRBV7-9	-	TRBJ2-5	-
CASSQSQGAEGYTF	TGCGCCAGCAGTCAGTCACAGGGGGCGGAAGGCTACACCTTC	TRBV23-1	TRBD1	TRBJ1-2	-
CASSPGGRTGSPLHF	TGTGCCAGCAGCCCAGGTGGCCGGACAGGGTCACCCCTCCACTTT	TRBV3-1/TRBV3-2	TRBD1	TRBJ1-6	-
CASRGGVLEPLHF	TGTGCATCCCGGGGGGGGGTACTAGAGCCCCTCCACTTT	TRBV10-3	-	TRBJ1-6	-
CASSEAPGQPQHF	TGTGCCAGCAGTGAAGCGCCCGGGCAGCCCCAGCATTTT	TRBV2	-	TRBJ1-5	-
CASTSFERLISNQPQHF	TGTGCCAGTACCTCGTTCGAGCGGCTGATTAGCAATCAGCCCCAGCATTTT	TRBV19	-	TRBJ1-5	-
CASSYFRFQGEQYF	TGTGCCAGCAGTTACTTCCGGTTTCAGGGGGAGCAGTACTTC	TRBV6-5	-	TRBJ2-7	-
CASTHSGGGSSYNEQFF	TGTGCCAGCACCCATAGCGGGGGGGGGAGCTCCTACAATGAGCAGTTCTTC	TRBV21-1	-	TRBJ2-1	-
CASGRQGAEVYSNQPQHF	TGCGCCAGCGGACGACAGGGGGCGGAGGTTTATAGCAATCAGCCCCAGCATTTT	TRBV23-1	TRBD1	TRBJ1-5	-
CASSLEGGAGYTF	TGTGCCAGCAGCCTGGAGGGGGGGGCTGGCTACACCTTC	TRBV7-3	-	TRBJ1-2	-
CASSPTGAVTNEKLFF	TGTGCCAGCAGTCCAACAGGGGCGGTAACTAATGAAAAACTGTTTTTT	TRBV2	TRBD1	TRBJ1-4	-
CASSIGQANTGELFF	TGTGCCAGCAGCATCGGACAGGCGAACACCGGGGAGCTGTTTTTT	TRBV6-6	TRBD1	TRBJ2-2	-
CASSETNRGNIQYF	TGTGCCAGCAGTGAAACGAATCGGGGAAACATTCAGTACTTC	TRBV2	-	TRBJ2-4	-
CASSYREGRSYGYTF	TGTGCCAGCAGTTATAGAGAGGGTAGGAGCTATGGCTACACCTTC	TRBV27	-	TRBJ1-2	-
CARGISGGNPYEQYF	TGTGCCAGGGGTATAAGCGGGGGAAATCCCTACGAGCAGTACTTC	TRBV6-5	TRBD2	TRBJ2-7	-
CASSPSGQGGGYTF	TGTGCCAGCTCACCATCTGGACAGGGTGGTGGCTACACCTTC	TRBV18	TRBD1	TRBJ1-2	-
CASSVDRGPTDTQYF	TGTGCCAGCAGCGTGGACAGGGGGCCCACAGATACGCAGTATTTT	TRBV11-1	TRBD1	TRBJ2-3	-
CASSLGQVGQPQHF	TGCGCCAGCAGCTTGGGGCAGGTCGGTCAGCCCCAGCATTTT	TRBV5-1	-	TRBJ1-5	once
CASGLDFSGANVLTF	TGTGCCAGTGGACTGGATTTCTCTGGGGCCAACGTCCTGACTTTC	TRBV6-5	-	TRBJ2-6	-
CASSQQGGTGHYGYTF	TGTGCCAGCAGCCAACAAGGCGGGACAGGGCACTATGGCTACACCTTC	TRBV14	TRBD1	TRBJ1-2	once
CASSEVLGQGYGQPQHF	TGTGCCAGCAGTGAAGTCCTAGGTCAGGGGTATGGTCAGCCCCAGCATTTT	TRBV6-1	-	TRBJ1-5	-